These 20 T cell receptor beta chains came from one sample sequenced in a study of patients and donors after allogeneic stem cell transplantation. Via MiXCR, TCRdb re-called the RT-PCR reads, giving one row per CDR3 protein. The repertoire holds under 35,000 distinct CDR3 sequences, with around 40% as singletons. Input material: blood, either unsorted or a sorted T cell fraction (not recorded which). The receptors stem from a human donor who was either an allogeneic HSCT recipient or a stem cell or donor lymphocyte infusion donor (not recorded which). It is not recorded whose cells these are; they may come from a transplant donor.

The chain has TRBV18 and TRBJ2-7; possibly TRBD1 for D (6 bases). V was clipped by 5 bases and J by 0 bases, with 11 bases between them. The CDR3 is made up of 14 amino acids. In germline, CDR1 is KGHSH, CDR2 LQKENI. CDR3 loop: CASSDRWSSYEQYV. The CDR3 nucleotides read TGTGCCAGCTCAGACAGGTGGAGCTCCTACGAGCAGTACGTC.

This chain joins TRBV6-5 and TRBJ2-1; TRBD1 might be the D (6 bases). The germline CDR1 and CDR2 sequences are MNHEY and SVGAGI. This CDR3 is built from 16 residues. V was shortened by 0 bases and J by 4 bases, with 13 bases between the two germline ends. CDR3 in amino acids: CASSYSSTGLYNEQFF. The CDR3 nucleotides are TGTGCCAGCAGTTACTCGAGCACAGGGCTGTACAATGAGCAGTTCTTC.

This sequence joins TRBV6-2 or TRBV6-3 and TRBJ2-1, with D perhaps matching TRBD1 (6 bases). V lost 5 bases and J lost 4, with 15 bases in between. This CDR3 contains 15 residues. The germline CDR1 and CDR2 sequences are MNHEY and SVGEGT. In nucleotides, the CDR3 is TGTGCCAGCAGTAACCTCGGGACAAAATACAATGAGCAGTTCTTC. Encoded protein: CASSNLGTKYNEQFF.

V usage is TRBV15 and J usage is TRBJ1-5; the D is unclear. The CDR3 runs 15 residues. V lost 0 bases and J 5 bases, leaving 11 bases between the germline ends. CDR1 and CDR2 from the germline V gene are LNHNV and YYDKDF (reference sequence). This CDR3 reads CATSRDWRIHQPQHF. CDR3 DNA sequence: TGTGCCACCAGCAGAGATTGGCGGATCCATCAGCCCCAGCATTTT.

V is TRBV20-1 and J is TRBJ1-1; 12 bases match TRBD1. Germline V gene data show CDR1 as DFQATT and CDR2 as SNEGSKA (reference sequence). J lost 2 bases, V lost 8 bases, and 9 bases had no gene match. The CDR3 runs 15 residues. Here the CDR3 reads CSPVGTGGFNTEAFF. Here the CDR3 DNA reads TGCAGTCCGGTAGGGACAGGGGGCTTCAACACTGAAGCTTTCTTT.

The gene calls are TRBV5-1 and TRBJ2-2, with TRBD2 matching over 9 bases. The CDR3 runs to 16 residues. Looked up from germline, CDR1 is SGHRS and CDR2 is YFSETQ. V shed 4 bases, J shed 7 bases, and the junction held 11 bases outside the gene matches. The CDR3 loop is CASSVLPGLAGGELFF. CDR3 DNA: TGCGCCAGCAGCGTTCTCCCGGGACTAGCTGGCGGGGAGCTGTTTTTT.

This clonotype has more than one count but fewer than ten. V usage is TRBV7-8 and J usage is TRBJ1-3; D gene unclear. Germline CDR1 is SGHVS and CDR2 is FQNEAQ. Trimming cost V 4 bases and J 0 bases, with 13 bases left between them. This CDR3 is built from 16 residues. The CDR3 sequence is CASSSRRRSSGNTIYF. For the CDR3, the DNA is TGTGCCAGCAGCTCCAGACGGAGGAGCTCTGGAAACACCATATATTTT.

This clonotype was counted only a few times. This chain links TRBV4-2 with TRBJ1-5; D remains unclear. The CDR3 loop spans 15 amino acids. Trimming took 8 bases from V and 5 from J, leaving 19 bases between them. In germline, CDR1 is LGHNA, CDR2 YNFKEQ. Written as DNA, the CDR3 is TGTGCCAGCGGGTGGCCGGGCGCGGAATATCAGCCCCAGCATTTT. The encoded protein is CASGWPGAEYQPQHF.

The chain joins TRBV20-1 to TRBJ2-2; 10 nucleotides agree with TRBD2. V gave up 3 bases and J gave up 7 bases; unmatched junction bases: 5. The CDR3 length is 14 residues. Germline loops: CDR1 DFQATT, CDR2 SNEGSKA (reference sequence). CDR3 residues: CSASSGGQNGELFF. The CDR3 nucleotides are TGCAGTGCTAGTAGCGGGGGGCAAAACGGGGAGCTGTTTTTT.

V usage is TRBV6-2 or TRBV6-3 and J usage is TRBJ2-3, with TRBD2 as a possible D gene (5 bases). The CDR3 spans 16 residues. Germline CDR1 reads MNHEY; CDR2 reads SVGEGT. With 6 bases removed from V and 1 base from J, the gap between germline ends came to 17 bases. CDR3: CASRDVGAGGTDTQYF. In DNA form, the CDR3 reads TGTGCCAGCAGGGACGTGGGCGCCGGGGGCACAGATACGCAGTATTTT.

The V gene is TRBV12-3 or TRBV12-4, the J gene TRBJ2-6; D may be TRBD1 (5 bases). The CDR3 has 13 residues. V lost 6 bases and J lost 2, with 5 bases in between. CDR3 sequence (DNA): TGTGCCAGCAGAGGGGCTGGGGCCAACGTCCTGACTTTC. This encodes CASRGAGANVLTF.

This clonotype was picked up one time. The CDR3 bases are TGTGCCACCAGCAGAGCCCGACTAGCCAAAAACATTCAGTACTTC. Protein product: CATSRARLAKNIQYF. The gene calls are TRBV15 and TRBJ2-4; D is ambiguous. CDR1 is LNHNV, CDR2 YYDKDF, per germline (reference sequence). This CDR3 has 15 amino acids. The germline V and J ends were trimmed by 1 base and 0 bases, with 7 bases remaining between them.

The V gene is TRBV15, the J gene TRBJ1-2; TRBD1 agrees at 9 bases. V was clipped by 4 bases and J by 9 bases; unmatched bases: 9. CDR1 LNHNV and CDR2 YYDKDF come from the germline V gene (reference sequence). The CDR3 is made up of 14 amino acids. The CDR3 loop reads CATSKDRGRISYTF. Here the CDR3 DNA reads TGTGCCACCAGCAAGGACAGGGGAAGAATTAGCTACACCTTC.

This clonotype was detected a few times. V usage is TRBV2 and J usage is TRBJ2-7; 9 bases are a match to TRBD2. V was clipped by 4 bases and J by 3 bases; unmatched bases: 4. In germline, CDR1 is SNHLY, CDR2 FYNNEI. The CDR3 is made up of 14 amino acids. The CDR3 loop reads CASSVATSGYEQYF. The CDR3, as DNA: TGTGCCAGCAGTGTGGCGACTAGCGGCTACGAGCAGTACTTC.

This chain uses TRBV11-3 with TRBJ2-4, with D possibly TRBD1 on 6 matching bases. V was cut by 5 bases and J by 1 base, with 12 bases left in between. Germline CDR1 SGHNT, CDR2 YENEEA. CDR3 length equals 15 residues. CDR3 loop: CASSRDRFAKNIQYF. CDR3 bases: TGTGCCAGCAGCCGTGACAGGTTTGCCAAAAACATTCAGTACTTC.

This clonotype turned up a few times. This chain connects TRBV25-1 to TRBJ2-7; possibly TRBD1 or TRBD2 for D (6 bases each). The CDR3 sequence is 14 residues long. The ends were cut back, 3 bases at V and 1 base at J, with 10 bases in the middle. The germline V gene has CDR1 MGHDK and CDR2 SYGVNS. CDR3 sequence reads: CASSDEGGSYEQYF. CDR3 DNA: TGTGCCAGCAGTGATGAGGGGGGATCCTACGAGCAGTACTTC.

The V and J genes are TRBV6-2 or TRBV6-3 and TRBJ2-7; 9 bases match TRBD1. Germline V lookup: CDR1 MNHEY, CDR2 SVGEGT. V trimming: 7 bases; J trimming: 3 bases; junction bases outside the gene matches: 7. The CDR3 totals 14 residues. CDR3 sequence reads: CASKRQGDFYEQYF. CDR3 DNA: TGTGCCAGCAAACGACAGGGGGATTTCTACGAGCAGTACTTC.

This clonotype was counted at least ten times. The chain couples TRBV12-3 or TRBV12-4 to TRBJ1-5; no definite D call. Trimming pared 4 bases from V and 0 bases from J, leaving 4 bases between. The CDR3 has 13 residues. The DNA of the CDR3 is TGTGCCAGCAGTTCAGATAGCAATCAGCCCCAGCATTTT. Its translation is CASSSDSNQPQHF.

This clonotype was detected a few times. The chain employs TRBV6-2 or TRBV6-3 and TRBJ1-5; TRBD1 matches at 10 bases. Trimming cost V 6 bases and J 6 bases; bases outside gene matches: 5. Germline CDR1 MNHEY, CDR2 SVGEGT. This CDR3 contains 14 residues. The CDR3 sequence: CASSWGQGFQPQHF. For the CDR3, the DNA is TGTGCCAGCAGCTGGGGACAGGGGTTTCAGCCCCAGCATTTT.

The V gene is TRBV20-1, the J gene TRBJ1-1; weak D call: TRBD1 (5 bases). This CDR3 contains 14 residues. V was pared by 3 bases and J by 10 bases, with 21 bases between. CDR1 is DFQATT and CDR2 is SNEGSKA in the germline V gene (reference sequence). The CDR3 sequence: CSASGGQEGIRAFF. CDR3 DNA sequence: TGCAGTGCTAGTGGTGGGCAGGAGGGGATTAGAGCTTTCTTT.